This record looks at one T cell receptor (beta chain) sequence and its context. Its antigen is not identified. Depth targeted 1 in 200,000 to 1 in 1 million T cells, averaging roughly 9.7x coverage per clonotype. Repertoires were generated with immunoSEQ multiplex PCR, while TCRdb's copy carries only in-frame clones and drops some. The data show fewer than 400,000 clones, with roughly 67% seen just once and about 6.7% held by the top ten. This entry belongs to a study of cytotoxic CD8 clonotypes in ibrutinib-treated CLL. Study context: Partial responders about 24, complete 2; approximately twelve progressed and roughly 14 stayed in remission by median roughly 73 months. Points from the study as a whole: While tracking circulating CD8+ T-cell counts, baseline clonality exceeded that of age-matched healthy donors. Ibrutinib response saw clonality rise, and progression saw it return toward baseline.

The germline V gene encodes CDR1 MDHEN and CDR2 SYDVKM. Trimming left V 8 bases short and J 4 bases short, with 20 bases between. The CDR3 is 15 residues long. The rearrangement uses TRBV28 and TRBJ1-2; a weak D match, TRBD1 (5 bases). The sample here was PBMCs, taken after 36 months of ibrutinib treatment. This receptor was obtained from a human donor with chronic lymphocytic leukemia. CDR3 region: CASRWNLAGTYGYTF. DNA for the CDR3: TGTGCCAGCCGGTGGAATTTGGCAGGGACCTATGGCTACACCTTC.